Listed below are T cell receptor beta chains from one sample, sequenced in a study of blood T cell repertoires in COVID-19. Profiling relied on immunoSEQ multiplex PCR, and the TCRdb table lists in-frame clones only, not all of them. In the table there are about 74,000 clones, roughly 88% of which are singletons. The sequencing sample was made of peripheral blood. These TCRs come from a woman older than 75 with active or convalescent COVID-19. Each CDR3 is given with its conserved first and last residue. D genes are given only for firm matches. Expanded clones get a size class; other rows say once, few or many, or leave the size out.

cdr3_aa	cdr3_nt	cdr3_length	clone_size	v_call	j_call	d_call
CSVELDRGTYEQYF	TGCAGCGTTGAATTGGACAGGGGAACCTACGAGCAGTACTTC	14	once	TRBV29-1	TRBJ2-7	TRBD1
CASSNGQASPLHF	TGTGCCAGCAGCAACGGACAGGCTTCACCCCTCCACTTT	13	.	TRBV7-2	TRBJ1-6	TRBD1
CSVIAGGDLCVF	TGCAGCGTAATAGCGGGCGGGGACCTTTGTGTCTTC	12	.	TRBV29-1	TRBJ2-1	TRBD2
CASRDRAGKNIQYF	TGTGCCAGCAGGGACAGGGCGGGCAAAAACATTCAGTACTTC	14	.	TRBV6-5	TRBJ2-4	TRBD1
CASQQGALNYGYTF	TGTGCCAGCCAACAGGGGGCGCTGAACTATGGCTACACCTTC	14	.	TRBV28	TRBJ1-2	TRBD1
CASSLAQGASVVTEAFF	TGTGCCAGCAGCTTAGCACAGGGGGCGTCAGTCGTTACTGAAGCTTTCTTT	17	.	TRBV7-9	TRBJ1-1	TRBD1
CARPTGGEETQYF	TGTGCCAGACCGACAGGGGGCGAAGAGACCCAGTACTTC	13	.	TRBV6-5	TRBJ2-5	TRBD1
CASSQVPWRGRETQYF	TGTGCCAGCAGCCAAGTACCTTGGAGGGGGCGGGAGACCCAGTACTTC	16	.	TRBV4-2	TRBJ2-5	.
CASSSQLALGSYEQYF	TGTGCCAGCAGCTCTCAACTAGCGTTGGGATCCTACGAGCAGTACTTC	16	.	TRBV11-2	TRBJ2-7	TRBD2
CASSSTLPGTGSEAFF	TGTGCCAGCAGCTCTACCCTACCTGGGACAGGCAGTGAAGCTTTCTTT	16	.	TRBV7-2	TRBJ1-1	TRBD1
CASRAARVQETQYF	TGCGCCAGCAGGGCCGCACGGGTCCAAGAGACCCAGTACTTC	14	once	TRBV5-1	TRBJ2-5	.
CASKGSYIGYTF	TGTGCCAGCAAGGGGTCATATATAGGCTACACCTTC	12	once	TRBV28	TRBJ1-2	.
CASSYDRQETQYF	TGTGCCAGCAGTTACGACAGGCAAGAGACCCAGTACTTC	13	.	TRBV6-5	TRBJ2-5	.
CASSLYQVGGPGYTF	TGCGCCAGCAGCTTATACCAAGTAGGGGGCCCTGGCTACACCTTC	15	.	TRBV5-1	TRBJ1-2	TRBD1
CASSTRTSAGEQYF	TGTGCCAGCAGCACCCGGACTAGTGCGGGCGAGCAGTACTTC	14	.	TRBV7-2	TRBJ2-7	TRBD2
CRGSGQYTF	TGCAGGGGGAGCGGGCAGTACACCTTC	9	few	TRBV20-1	TRBJ1-2	.
CASSQAQVNNEQFF	TGCGCCAGCAGCCAAGCTCAGGTCAACAATGAGCAGTTCTTC	14	.	TRBV4-1	TRBJ2-1	.
CASSLEEMETQYF	TGTGCCAGCAGTCTTGAGGAAATGGAGACCCAGTACTTC	13	.	TRBV6-5	TRBJ2-5	.
CASSPAPGGIGLTEAFF	TGTGCCAGCAGCCCGGCCCCAGGGGGGATTGGGTTGACTGAAGCTTTCTTT	17	.	TRBV6-2/TRBV6-3	TRBJ1-1	TRBD1
CASSFRALPIGYTF	TGTGCCAGCAGCTTCAGGGCCCTCCCTATCGGCTACACCTTC	14	.	TRBV7-2	TRBJ1-2	.
CASSISRVYGYTF	TGTGCCAGTAGTATTTCCAGGGTCTATGGCTACACCTTC	13	.	TRBV19	TRBJ1-2	.
CASSPPNRGSYNEQFF	TGTGCCAGCTCACCCCCAAATCGCGGCTCCTACAATGAGCAGTTCTTC	16	.	TRBV18	TRBJ2-1	.
CASSRGLAGAGELFF	TGTGCCAGCTCCCGAGGACTAGCGGGAGCAGGGGAGCTGTTTTTT	15	.	TRBV18	TRBJ2-2	TRBD2
CASRAIGGGYEQYF	TGTGCCAGCAGAGCAATAGGGGGTGGGTACGAGCAGTACTTC	14	.	TRBV7-9	TRBJ2-7	.
CASSQRGLDQETQYF	TGTGCCAGCAGCCAAAGGGGACTTGACCAAGAGACCCAGTACTTC	15	.	TRBV3-1/TRBV3-2	TRBJ2-5	.
CASSFYRNNEQFF	TGTGCCAGCAGTTTTTACAGGAACAATGAGCAGTTCTTC	13	.	TRBV6-2/TRBV6-3	TRBJ2-1	.
CASSVSGGARDTQYF	TGTGCCAGCAGCGTTAGCGGGGGGGCGAGGGATACGCAGTATTTT	15	.	TRBV9	TRBJ2-3	TRBD2
CATSDPKRGAQPQHF	TGTGCCACCAGTGACCCTAAGCGGGGGGCGCAACCCCAGCATTTT	15	.	TRBV24-1	TRBJ1-5	.
CASSSVQALEQYF	TGTGCCAGCAGCTCAGTACAGGCCCTAGAGCAGTACTTC	13	once	TRBV11-3	TRBJ2-7	.
CASSGGPFPIAETQYF	TGTGCCAGCAGTGGGGGGCCCTTCCCGATCGCAGAGACCCAGTACTTC	16	.	TRBV2	TRBJ2-5	.
CASSLGGGPSSYEQYF	TGCGCCAGCAGCTTGGGTGGGGGCCCTAGCTCCTACGAGCAGTACTTC	16	.	TRBV5-1	TRBJ2-7	.
CASSSRTGELETQYF	TGTGCCAGCAGCTCCCGGACAGGGGAGTTGGAGACCCAGTACTTC	15	once	TRBV7-9	TRBJ2-5	TRBD1
CASSVETGDPGYTF	TGTGCCAGCAGTGTTGAGACAGGGGACCCTGGCTACACCTTC	14	.	TRBV2	TRBJ1-2	TRBD1
CASSPGGDVAKNIQYF	TGTGCCAGCAGCCCCGGGGGGGACGTAGCCAAAAACATTCAGTACTTC	16	.	TRBV5-5	TRBJ2-4	TRBD2
CASSESTGWGEQFF	TGTGCCAGCAGTGAAAGCACAGGGTGGGGTGAGCAGTTCTTC	14	.	TRBV6-1	TRBJ2-1	.
CASSPLRGAGANVLTF	TGTGCCAGCTCACCACTGAGAGGCGCTGGGGCCAACGTCCTGACTTTC	16	.	TRBV18	TRBJ2-6	.
CASSEGPAYEQYF	TGTGCCAGCAGTGAAGGGCCCGCCTACGAGCAGTACTTC	13	many	TRBV2	TRBJ2-7	.
CASRSHRGPPQYF	TGTGCCAGCAGATCCCACAGGGGACCCCCCCAGTACTTC	13	.	TRBV5-5	TRBJ2-5	TRBD1
CASSKGNRGETQYF	TGTGCCAGCAGTAAGGGCAATAGGGGGGAGACCCAGTACTTC	14	.	TRBV3-1/TRBV3-2	TRBJ2-5	.
CASSLGDREVNEQFF	TGTGCCAGCAGCTTGGGGGACAGGGAGGTCAATGAGCAGTTCTTC	15	.	TRBV5-4	TRBJ2-1	TRBD1
CASSGGRGGTDTQYF	TGTGCCAGTAGTGGGGGGAGAGGTGGCACAGATACGCAGTATTTT	15	.	TRBV19	TRBJ2-3	.
CASSDRDRGNSPLHF	TGTGCCAGCAGTGATAGGGACAGGGGCAATTCACCCCTCCACTTT	15	.	TRBV2	TRBJ1-6	TRBD1
CASSHTSDRGGTEAFF	TGTGCCAGCAGCCACACTTCGGACAGGGGGGGAACTGAAGCTTTCTTT	16	.	TRBV3-1/TRBV3-2	TRBJ1-1	TRBD1
CASSSGTASSALHF	TGTGCCAGCAGTTCCGGGACAGCGTCCAGCGCCCTCCACTTT	14	.	TRBV6-5	TRBJ1-6	TRBD1
CASSPTQGTTTEAFF	TGTGCCAGCTCACCGACACAGGGGACCACCACTGAAGCTTTCTTT	15	.	TRBV18	TRBJ1-1	TRBD1
CASSLKLAGLGNEQFF	TGTGCCAGCTCACTCAAACTAGCGGGGTTAGGGAATGAGCAGTTCTTC	16	.	TRBV18	TRBJ2-1	TRBD2
CASHGGGGGPYEQYF	TGTGCCAGTCATGGGGGGGGAGGCGGTCCCTACGAGCAGTACTTC	15	.	TRBV6-5	TRBJ2-7	TRBD2
CASSATSGFYNEQFF	TGTGCTAGCAGCGCAACTAGCGGGTTCTACAATGAGCAGTTCTTC	15	.	TRBV7-7	TRBJ2-1	TRBD2
CASSPQGARTDTQYF	TGTGCCAGCTCACCACAGGGGGCGCGCACAGATACGCAGTATTTT	15	.	TRBV18	TRBJ2-3	TRBD1
CASGLPRVGGDTQYF	TGTGCTAGTGGTTTGCCCCGGGTAGGGGGAGATACGCAGTATTTT	15	.	TRBV12-5	TRBJ2-3	.
CASSQDRGHQPQHF	TGTGCCAGCAGCCAGGACAGGGGGCATCAGCCCCAGCATTTT	14	.	TRBV7-2	TRBJ1-5	TRBD1
CASSLQAPRETQYF	TGTGCCAGCAGTCTACAGGCGCCGAGGGAGACCCAGTACTTC	14	.	TRBV6-2/TRBV6-3	TRBJ2-5	.